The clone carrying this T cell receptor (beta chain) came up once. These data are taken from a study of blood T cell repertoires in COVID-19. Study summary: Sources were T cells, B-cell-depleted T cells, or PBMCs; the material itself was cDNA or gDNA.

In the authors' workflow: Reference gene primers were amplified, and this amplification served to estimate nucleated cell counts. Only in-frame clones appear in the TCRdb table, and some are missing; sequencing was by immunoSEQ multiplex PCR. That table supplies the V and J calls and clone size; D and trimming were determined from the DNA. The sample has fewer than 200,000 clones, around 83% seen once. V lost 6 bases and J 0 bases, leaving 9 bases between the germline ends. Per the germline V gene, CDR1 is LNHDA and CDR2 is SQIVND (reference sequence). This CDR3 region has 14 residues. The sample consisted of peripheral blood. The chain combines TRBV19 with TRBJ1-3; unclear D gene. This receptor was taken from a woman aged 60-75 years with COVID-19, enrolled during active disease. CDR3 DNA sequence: TGTGCCAGTAGAGACATTCTCTCTGGAAACACCATATATTTT. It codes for CASRDILSGNTIYF.